This T cell receptor (beta chain) was profiled in a study of T cell responses to AZD1222 COVID-19 vaccine. The study's findings and limits: Among vaccine-associated CD4 TCRs, coverage spanned spike, with dominance at 160-218 and 743-854.

Clones were sequenced by immunoSEQ multiplex PCR, and TCRdb holds only the in-frame ones, with some missing. Altogether just over 150,000 clones are present, approximately 90% being singletons, with the ten largest covering about 1.4%. A word on this clone: What it binds is unknown. Other DNA sequences in this specimen translate into the identical CDR3.

The V and J ends lost 2 bases and 9 bases respectively, with 2 bases between them. The CDR3 covers 11 residues. Germline V gene data show CDR1 as LGHDT and CDR2 as YNNKEL (reference sequence). The rearrangement joins TRBV3-1 (or the pseudogene TRBV3-2) to TRBJ1-6; D gene uncertain. The sequence was obtained from an adult who received the AZD1222 COVID-19 vaccine. The sample was peripheral blood, taken 28 days after the second AZD1222 dose. CDR3 region: CASSQSSPLHF. Written as DNA, the CDR3 is TGTGCCAGCAGCCAAAGTTCACCCCTCCACTTT.